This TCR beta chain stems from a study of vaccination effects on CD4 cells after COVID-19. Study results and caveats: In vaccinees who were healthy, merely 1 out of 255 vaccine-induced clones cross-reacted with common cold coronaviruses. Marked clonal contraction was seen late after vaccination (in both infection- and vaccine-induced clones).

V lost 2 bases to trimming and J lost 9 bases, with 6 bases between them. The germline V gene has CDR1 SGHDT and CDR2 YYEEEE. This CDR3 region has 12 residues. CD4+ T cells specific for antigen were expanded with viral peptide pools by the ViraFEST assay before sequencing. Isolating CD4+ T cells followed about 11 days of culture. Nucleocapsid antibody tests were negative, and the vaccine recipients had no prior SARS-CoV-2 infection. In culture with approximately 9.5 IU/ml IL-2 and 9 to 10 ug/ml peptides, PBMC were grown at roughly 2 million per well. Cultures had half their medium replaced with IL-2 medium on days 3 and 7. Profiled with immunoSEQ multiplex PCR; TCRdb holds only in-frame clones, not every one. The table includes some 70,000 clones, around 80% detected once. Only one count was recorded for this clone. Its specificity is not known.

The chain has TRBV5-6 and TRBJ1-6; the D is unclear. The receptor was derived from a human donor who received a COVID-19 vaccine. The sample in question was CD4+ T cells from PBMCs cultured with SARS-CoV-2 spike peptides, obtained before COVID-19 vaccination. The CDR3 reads CASSFIGSPLHF. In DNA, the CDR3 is TGTGCCAGCAGCTTTATAGGTTCACCCCTCCACTTT.